A selection of T cell receptor beta chains follows, all from one sample in a study of blood T cell repertoires in COVID-19. Sequencing was performed with immunoSEQ multiplex PCR; in TCRdb, only in-frame clones are kept and a portion is missing. The sample has 100,000 to 150,000 clones; around 89% are singletons. Input material: peripheral blood. The receptors were gathered from a human donor in a cohort sampled during active COVID-19. The CDR3 runs from the conserved cysteine through the conserved F or W. The order of the fields is CDR3 protein, CDR3 DNA, D gene, clone size, V gene, J gene. The D gene is left open where the match is weak. The size of a clone is reported for some rows only, either as once, few or many, or as a class for expanded clones.

CDR3: CASSFPPSWDRPPGELFF
DNA: TGTGCCAGCAGCTTCCCCCCTAGTTGGGACAGGCCGCCCGGGGAGCTGTTTTTT
D: TRBD1
size: once
V: TRBV11-2
J: TRBJ2-2

CDR3: CASSLDGTSFSGELFF
DNA: TGCGCCAGCAGCTTGGACGGGACTAGCTTTTCCGGGGAGCTGTTTTTT
D: TRBD2
size: NA
V: TRBV5-1
J: TRBJ2-2

CDR3: CASSQEATAISYEQYF
DNA: TGCGCCAGCAGCCAAGAAGCAACAGCAATTTCCTACGAGCAGTACTTC
D: NA
size: once
V: TRBV4-1
J: TRBJ2-7

CDR3: CASSLAVGSSYEQYF
DNA: TGCGCCAGCAGCTTGGCCGTGGGGAGCTCCTACGAGCAGTACTTC
D: NA
size: NA
V: TRBV5-1
J: TRBJ2-7

CDR3: CSASGWRSYEQYF
DNA: TGCAGTGCTAGTGGTTGGCGGAGCTACGAGCAGTACTTC
D: NA
size: NA
V: TRBV20-1
J: TRBJ2-7

CDR3: CASSPTVTGGFYNEQFF
DNA: TGCGCCAGCAGCCCAACTGTGACAGGGGGATTTTACAATGAGCAGTTCTTC
D: TRBD1
size: NA
V: TRBV4-1
J: TRBJ2-1

CDR3: CATSSWDSKNIQYF
DNA: TGTGCCACCAGCAGCTGGGACAGCAAAAACATTCAGTACTTC
D: TRBD1
size: NA
V: TRBV15
J: TRBJ2-4

CDR3: CASSQGPGDQAQHF
DNA: TGTGCCAGCAGCCAAGGACCCGGGGATCAGGCCCAGCATTTT
D: NA
size: NA
V: TRBV5-4
J: TRBJ1-5

CDR3: CASSPPTSYNSPLHF
DNA: TGTGCCAGCAGCCCCCCCACCAGCTATAATTCACCCCTCCACTTT
D: NA
size: NA
V: TRBV28
J: TRBJ1-6

CDR3: CASTLQPGQGVQPQHF
DNA: TGTGCCAGTACCCTCCAACCGGGACAGGGGGTTCAGCCCCAGCATTTT
D: TRBD1
size: few
V: TRBV19
J: TRBJ1-5

CDR3: CASSSYRGLYEQYF
DNA: TGTGCCAGCAGCTCTTACAGGGGGCTCTACGAGCAGTACTTC
D: TRBD1
size: NA
V: TRBV5-8
J: TRBJ2-7

CDR3: CASSQGGGATKDTQYF
DNA: TGTGCCAGCAGCCAAGGAGGAGGGGCCACAAAAGATACGCAGTATTTT
D: NA
size: NA
V: TRBV3-1/TRBV3-2
J: TRBJ2-3

CDR3: CASRPTDRGWNTEAFF
DNA: TGCGCCAGCCGACCTACCGACAGGGGTTGGAACACTGAAGCTTTCTTT
D: TRBD1
size: NA
V: TRBV5-1
J: TRBJ1-1

CDR3: CARRGLANTGELFF
DNA: TGTGCCAGACGAGGACTAGCTAACACCGGGGAGCTGTTTTTT
D: TRBD2
size: once
V: TRBV2
J: TRBJ2-2

CDR3: CASSPRFGQGVTDTQYF
DNA: TGTGCCAGCAGTCCCCGGTTCGGACAGGGGGTGACAGATACGCAGTATTTT
D: TRBD1
size: few
V: TRBV6-6
J: TRBJ2-3

CDR3: CSVVRGPGGEQFF
DNA: TGCAGCGTTGTAAGGGGGCCGGGTGGTGAGCAGTTCTTC
D: TRBD1
size: NA
V: TRBV29-1
J: TRBJ2-1

CDR3: CSVISRDTTGNTIYF
DNA: TGCAGCGTCATTTCCAGGGACACCACTGGAAACACCATATATTTT
D: NA
size: NA
V: TRBV29-1
J: TRBJ1-3

CDR3: CASSYPGGVGYTF
DNA: TGTGCCAGCAGCTACCCCGGGGGGGTCGGCTACACCTTC
D: NA
size: few
V: TRBV6-5
J: TRBJ1-2

CDR3: CASSLGQGGEETQYF
DNA: TGCGCCAGCAGCTTAGGACAGGGTGGGGAGGAGACCCAGTACTTC
D: TRBD1
size: NA
V: TRBV5-1
J: TRBJ2-5

CDR3: CAISPSSTTNEKLFF
DNA: TGTGCCATCAGTCCTTCGAGTACAACTAATGAAAAACTGTTTTTT
D: NA
size: NA
V: TRBV10-3
J: TRBJ1-4

CDR3: CASSSGQGSSYGYTF
DNA: TGTGCCAGCAGCTCAGGACAGGGGTCGAGCTATGGCTACACCTTC
D: TRBD1
size: NA
V: TRBV5-6
J: TRBJ1-2

CDR3: CASTTGNTEAFF
DNA: TGTGCCAGCACGACAGGGAACACTGAAGCTTTCTTT
D: NA
size: NA
V: TRBV25-1
J: TRBJ1-1

CDR3: CASSYTESNQPQHF
DNA: TGTGCCAGCAGCTATACAGAAAGCAATCAGCCCCAGCATTTT
D: NA
size: NA
V: TRBV6-6
J: TRBJ1-5

CDR3: CASSASTGWVQPQHF
DNA: TGTGCCAGCAGCGCGTCTACAGGGTGGGTTCAGCCCCAGCATTTT
D: NA
size: NA
V: TRBV5-6
J: TRBJ1-5

CDR3: CASSESRGGGIDTQYF
DNA: TGCGCCAGCAGTGAGTCGCGCGGGGGGGGGATAGATACGCAGTATTTT
D: TRBD2
size: NA
V: TRBV10-1
J: TRBJ2-3

CDR3: CASSASSYEQYF
DNA: TGTGCCAGCAGCGCGAGCTCCTACGAGCAGTACTTC
D: NA
size: NA
V: TRBV13
J: TRBJ2-7

CDR3: CASSEIRLSGQSTDTQYF
DNA: TGTGCCAGCAGTGAAATTCGTCTTAGCGGACAAAGCACAGATACGCAGTATTTT
D: NA
size: NA
V: TRBV2
J: TRBJ2-3

CDR3: CASSLTENTEAFF
DNA: TGTGCCAGCAGCCTGACAGAGAACACTGAAGCTTTCTTT
D: NA
size: NA
V: TRBV2
J: TRBJ1-1

CDR3: CASSLSLADEQFF
DNA: TGCGCCAGCAGCTTGTCCCTAGCGGATGAGCAGTTCTTC
D: TRBD2
size: once
V: TRBV5-1
J: TRBJ2-1

CDR3: CASSSSGRDSNQFF
DNA: TGCGCCAGCAGCTCTTCGGGGCGGGATTCCAATCAGTTCTTC
D: NA
size: NA
V: TRBV5-1
J: TRBJ2-1

CDR3: CASSLQGQGGGTQYF
DNA: TGTGCCAGCAGCCTCCAAGGACAGGGAGGGGGTACGCAGTATTTT
D: NA
size: NA
V: TRBV7-9
J: TRBJ2-3

CDR3: CASSQESVSRAAEQFF
DNA: TGTGCCAGCAGCCAAGAGTCCGTTTCCAGGGCGGCTGAGCAGTTCTTC
D: NA
size: NA
V: TRBV3-1/TRBV3-2
J: TRBJ2-1

CDR3: CASSLEWGGGTNEKLFF
DNA: TGCGCCAGCAGCTTGGAGTGGGGGGGCGGAACTAATGAAAAACTGTTTTTT
D: NA
size: NA
V: TRBV5-1
J: TRBJ1-4

CDR3: CASSVQGALYNEQFF
DNA: TGTGCCAGCAGCGTACAGGGGGCCCTCTACAATGAGCAGTTCTTC
D: TRBD1
size: NA
V: TRBV6-5
J: TRBJ2-1

CDR3: CASSIWGGGEDTEAFF
DNA: TGTGCCAGTAGTATATGGGGGGGAGGAGAAGACACTGAAGCTTTCTTT
D: NA
size: NA
V: TRBV19
J: TRBJ1-1

CDR3: CATSTGVYSGAFF
DNA: TGTGCCACCAGCACGGGAGTTTATAGCGGGGCTTTCTTT
D: NA
size: NA
V: TRBV15
J: TRBJ1-1

CDR3: CASTLRTGVGELFF
DNA: TGTGCCAGCACCCTAAGGACAGGGGTAGGGGAGCTGTTTTTT
D: TRBD1
size: NA
V: TRBV13
J: TRBJ2-2

CDR3: CASRQWSGNTEAFF
DNA: TGTGCCAGCAGGCAATGGTCAGGGAACACTGAAGCTTTCTTT
D: NA
size: NA
V: TRBV13
J: TRBJ1-1

CDR3: CATSDVSGTSGSGEQFF
DNA: TGTGCCACCAGTGATGTGTCTGGGACTAGCGGGAGTGGGGAGCAGTTCTTC
D: TRBD2
size: NA
V: TRBV24-1
J: TRBJ2-1

CDR3: CASSQRQGRGGELFF
DNA: TGTGCTAGCAGCCAACGACAGGGCAGGGGCGGGGAGCTGTTTTTT
D: TRBD1
size: NA
V: TRBV7-7
J: TRBJ2-2

CDR3: CASSIDRPGGQETQYF
DNA: TGTGCCAGTAGTATAGATCGTCCGGGAGGCCAAGAGACCCAGTACTTC
D: TRBD2
size: NA
V: TRBV19
J: TRBJ2-5